This T cell receptor (beta chain) was found in a study of cytomegalovirus exposure and HLA in healthy donors. This CDR3 is built from 13 residues. Germline lookup yields CDR1 MNHNS and CDR2 SASEGT. The V and J ends lost 4 bases and 2 bases respectively, with 9 bases between them. General study results and limits: While the bulk of TCR sequences proved rare, some public TCRs turned up in many donors. More clonal expansion characterized HLA-associated TCR beta chains than equally common others in a later analysis.

This clone came up once. Its antigen is currently unknown. In the PCR, 60 Vbeta and 13 Jbeta primers were used. The method was immunoSEQ multiplex PCR; TCRdb's version includes in-frame clones alone and lacks a portion of them. The sample holds 90,000 to 150,000 clones, approximately 78% seen once. The source is a woman aged 25 to 39 in good health and CMV-seropositive. The sample consisted of PBMCs. The chain has TRBV6-1 and TRBJ2-7; a possible D gene is TRBD2 (5 bases). The CDR3 region has the DNA TGTGCCAGCAGTGTACGAGGGACCTACGAGCAGTACTTC. This sequence encodes CASSVRGTYEQYF.